These 5 T cell receptor beta chains came from one sample sequenced in a study of cytomegalovirus exposure and HLA in healthy donors (dated by TCRdb to about 2017). Library creation used the immunoSEQ multiplex PCR assay. For the multiplex PCR, a mixture combining 60 forward primers for TCR Vbeta segments and 13 reverse primers for TCR Jbeta segments was used. In TCRdb, the immuneACCESS table is reduced to in-frame sequences with V and J assigned. These tables do not hold every clone; where another copy was compared, an unresolved V gene accounts for under half, and the others remain unexplained. This sample has approximately 160,000 clones in its table, and 75% to 90% of those were observed once. The leading ten clones occupy about 4% of the sample. The specimen was PBMCs. The receptors were sampled from a man in his fifties or sixties in good health and CMV-seropositive.

The gene calls are TRBV19 and TRBJ2-1; 10 nucleotides match TRBD2. With 5 bases clipped from V and 0 bases from J, the junction kept 13 bases outside the gene matches. The CDR3 is 19 amino acids. Germline CDR1 and CDR2: LNHDA and SQIVND (reference sequence). The CDR3 sequence is CASSPLRHVAGGSYNEQFF. The DNA for the CDR3 is TGTGCCAGTAGTCCCCTGAGACATGTAGCGGGAGGCTCCTACAATGAGCAGTTCTTC.

The CDR3 DNA reads as TGTGCCAGCAGATCGCTGACAGGGGGCAATCAGCCCCAGCATTTT. This encodes CASRSLTGGNQPQHF. J is TRBJ1-5 and V is TRBV6-5; 8 bases fit TRBD1. Germline lookup yields CDR1 MNHEY and CDR2 SVGAGI. Unmatched junction bases numbered 6, after V lost 6 bases and J lost 2 bases. The CDR3 is made up of 15 amino acids.

The chain has TRBV9 and TRBJ2-7; 7 bases are shared with TRBD2. Looked up from germline, CDR1 is SGDLS and CDR2 is YYNGEE. V was clipped by 1 base and J by 2 bases; unmatched bases: 9. The CDR3 is 16 residues long. This CDR3 reads CASSVSESSGAYEQYF. In DNA, the CDR3 is TGTGCCAGCAGCGTAAGTGAGTCTAGCGGAGCCTACGAGCAGTACTTC.

The J gene is TRBJ1-2, the V gene TRBV30; the D gene is possibly TRBD1 (6 bases). Trimming left V 0 bases short and J 5 bases short, with 13 bases between. CDR1 and CDR2 (germline): GTSNPN, SVGIG (reference sequence). There are 14 residues in the CDR3. The CDR3 bases are TGTGCCTGGAGTGTACCCGCAGGGGAATATGGCTACACCTTC. Translation: CAWSVPAGEYGYTF.

The V and J genes are TRBV30 and TRBJ2-1; D gene ambiguous. This CDR3 region has 11 residues. Deletions cut 5 bases from V and 9 bases from J, with 11 bases between. In germline, CDR1 is GTSNPN, CDR2 SVGIG (reference sequence). Written as DNA, the CDR3 is TGTGCCTGGTCCAGACTTGCTGAGCAGTTCTTC. Translation: CAWSRLAEQFF. The full variable domain, with the rest looked up from reference TRBV30 and TRBJ2-1, is SQTIHQWPATLVQPVGSPLSLECTVEGTSNPNLYWYRQAAGRGLQLLFYSVGIGQISSEVPQNLSASRPQDRQFILSSKKLLLSDSGFYLCAWSRLAEQFFGPGTRLTVL.